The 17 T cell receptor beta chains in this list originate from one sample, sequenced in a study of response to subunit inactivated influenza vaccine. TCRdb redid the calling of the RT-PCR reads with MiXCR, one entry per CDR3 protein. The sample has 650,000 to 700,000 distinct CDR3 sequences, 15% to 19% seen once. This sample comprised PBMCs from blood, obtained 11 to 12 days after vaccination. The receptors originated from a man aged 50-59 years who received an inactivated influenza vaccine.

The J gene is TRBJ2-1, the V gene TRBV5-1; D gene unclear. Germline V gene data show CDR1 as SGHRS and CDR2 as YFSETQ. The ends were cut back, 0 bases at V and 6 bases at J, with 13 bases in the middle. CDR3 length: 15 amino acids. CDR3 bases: TGCGCCAGCAGCTTGGACGGCGGAAACCTCAATGAGCAGTTCTTC. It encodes CASSLDGGNLNEQFF.

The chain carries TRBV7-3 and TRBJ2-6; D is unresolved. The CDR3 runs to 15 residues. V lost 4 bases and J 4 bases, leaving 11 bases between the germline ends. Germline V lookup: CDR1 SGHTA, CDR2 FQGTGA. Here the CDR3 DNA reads TGTGCCAGCAGCTCTGTTTTTCCGGGGGCCAACGTCCTGACTTTC. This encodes CASSSVFPGANVLTF. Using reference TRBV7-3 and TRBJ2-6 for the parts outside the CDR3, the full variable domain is GAGVSQTPSNKVTEKGKYVELRCDPISGHTALYWYRQSLGQGPEFLIYFQGTGAADDSGLPNDRFFAVRPEGSVSTLKIQRTERGDSAVYLCASSSVFPGANVLTFGAGSRLTVL.

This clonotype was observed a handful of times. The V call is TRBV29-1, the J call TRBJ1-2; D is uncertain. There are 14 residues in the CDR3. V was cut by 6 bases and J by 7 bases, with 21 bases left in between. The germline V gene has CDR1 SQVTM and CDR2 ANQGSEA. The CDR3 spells CSVPAMLGFSGYTF. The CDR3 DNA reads TGCAGCGTGCCCGCCATGTTGGGCTTCTCTGGCTACACCTTC.

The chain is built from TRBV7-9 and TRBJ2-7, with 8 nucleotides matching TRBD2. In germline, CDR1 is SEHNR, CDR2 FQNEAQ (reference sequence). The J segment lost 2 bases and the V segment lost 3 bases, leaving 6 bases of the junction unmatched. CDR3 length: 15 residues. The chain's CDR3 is CASSFPLAGTYEQYF. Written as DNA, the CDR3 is TGTGCCAGCAGCTTCCCCTTAGCGGGAACCTACGAGCAGTACTTC. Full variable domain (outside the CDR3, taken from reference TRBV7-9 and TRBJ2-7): DTGVSQNPRHKITKRGQNVTFRCDPISEHNRLYWYRQTLGQGPEFLTYFQNEAQLEKSRLLSDRFSAERPKGSFSTLEIQRTEQGDSAMYLCASSFPLAGTYEQYFGPGTRLTVT.

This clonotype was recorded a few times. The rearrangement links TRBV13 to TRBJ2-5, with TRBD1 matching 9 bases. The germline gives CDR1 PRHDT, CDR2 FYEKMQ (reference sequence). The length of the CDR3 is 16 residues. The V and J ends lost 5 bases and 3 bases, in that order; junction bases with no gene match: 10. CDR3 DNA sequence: TGTGCCAGCAGCGCTTCCACAGGGGGCAGAGAAGAGACCCAGTACTTC. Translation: CASSASTGGREETQYF. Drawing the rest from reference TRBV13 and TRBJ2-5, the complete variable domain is AAGVIQSPRHLIKEKRETATLKCYPIPRHDTVYWYQQGPGQDPQFLISFYEKMQSDKGSIPDRFSAQQFSDYHSELNMSSLELGDSALYFCASSASTGGREETQYFGPGTRLLVL.

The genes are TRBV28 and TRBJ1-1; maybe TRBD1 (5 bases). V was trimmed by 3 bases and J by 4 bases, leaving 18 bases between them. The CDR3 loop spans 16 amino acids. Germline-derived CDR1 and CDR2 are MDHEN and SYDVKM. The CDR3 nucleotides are TGTGCCAGCAGTTTTTCGGACGGACGGGGGGGCACTGAAGCTTTCTTT. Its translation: CASSFSDGRGGTEAFF.

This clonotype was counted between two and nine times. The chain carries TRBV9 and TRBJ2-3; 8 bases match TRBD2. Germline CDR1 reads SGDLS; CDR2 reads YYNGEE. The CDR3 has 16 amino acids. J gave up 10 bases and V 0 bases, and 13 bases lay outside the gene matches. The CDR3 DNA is TGTGCCAGCAGCGTAGTCCCGAGTGGGACTAGGGTTCCGCAGTATTTT. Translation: CASSVVPSGTRVPQYF.

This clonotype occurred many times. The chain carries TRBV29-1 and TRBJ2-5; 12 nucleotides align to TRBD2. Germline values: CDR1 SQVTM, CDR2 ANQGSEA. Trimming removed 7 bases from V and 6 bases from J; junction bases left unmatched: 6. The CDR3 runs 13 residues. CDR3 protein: CSAPGLAGKTQYF. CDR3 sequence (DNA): TGCAGCGCTCCAGGACTAGCGGGGAAGACCCAGTACTTC.

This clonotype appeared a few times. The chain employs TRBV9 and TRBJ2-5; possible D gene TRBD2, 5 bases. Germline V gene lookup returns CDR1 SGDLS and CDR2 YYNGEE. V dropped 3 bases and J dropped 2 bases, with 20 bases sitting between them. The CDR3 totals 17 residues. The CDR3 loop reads CASSAGTTSGSQETQYF. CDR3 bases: TGTGCCAGCAGCGCGGGAACGACATCGGGGAGTCAAGAGACCCAGTACTTC.

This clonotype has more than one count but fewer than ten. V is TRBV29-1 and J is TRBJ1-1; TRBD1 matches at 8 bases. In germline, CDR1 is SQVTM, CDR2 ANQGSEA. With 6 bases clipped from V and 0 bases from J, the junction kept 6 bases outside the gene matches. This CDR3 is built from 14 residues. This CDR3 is CSVDRGGLNTEAFF. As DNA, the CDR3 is TGCAGCGTAGACAGGGGAGGGCTGAACACTGAAGCTTTCTTT. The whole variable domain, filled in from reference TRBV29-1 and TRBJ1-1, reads SAVISQKPSRDICQRGTSLTIQCQVDSQVTMMFWYRQQPGQSLTLIATANQGSEATYESGFVIDKFPISRPNLTFSTLTVSNMSPEDSSIYLCSVDRGGLNTEAFFGQGTRLTVV.

The CDR3 DNA is TGTGCCAGCAGCTTAGATGGGGGTCTTCAGCCCCAGCATTTT. Amino acid sequence: CASSLDGGLQPQHF. The chain combines TRBV7-2 with TRBJ1-5; a possible D gene is TRBD1 (5 bases). Germline V CDR1 and CDR2: SGHTA, FQGNSA. Trimming stripped 1 base from V and 6 bases from J, with 10 bases between. The CDR3 contains 14 residues.

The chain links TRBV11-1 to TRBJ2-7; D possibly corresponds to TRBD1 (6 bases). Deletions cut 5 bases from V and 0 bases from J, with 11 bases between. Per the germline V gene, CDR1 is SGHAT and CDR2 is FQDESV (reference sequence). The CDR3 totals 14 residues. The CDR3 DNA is TGTGCCAGCAGCGTCCGGACAGCCTCCTACGAGCAGTACTTC. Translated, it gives CASSVRTASYEQYF.

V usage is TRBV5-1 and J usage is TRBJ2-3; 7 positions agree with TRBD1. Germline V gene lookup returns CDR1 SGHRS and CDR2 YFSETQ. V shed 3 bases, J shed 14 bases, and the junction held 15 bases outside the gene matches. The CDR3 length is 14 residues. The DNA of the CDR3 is TGCGCCAGCAGCTCCACTAACAGGGGCGGGTTGCTGTATTTT. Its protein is CASSSTNRGGLLYF. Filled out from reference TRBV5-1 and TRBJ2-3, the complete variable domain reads KAGVTQTPRYLIKTRGQQVTLSCSPISGHRSVSWYQQTPGQGLQFLFEYFSETQRNKGNFPGRFSGRQFSNSRSEMNVSTLELGDSALYLCASSSTNRGGLLYFGPGTRLTVL.

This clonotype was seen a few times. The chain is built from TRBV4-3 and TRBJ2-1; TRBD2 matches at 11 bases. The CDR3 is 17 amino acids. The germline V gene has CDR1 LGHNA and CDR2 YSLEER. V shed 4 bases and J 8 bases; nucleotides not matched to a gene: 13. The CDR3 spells CASSLNPSGGRLYEQFF. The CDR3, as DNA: TGCGCCAGCAGCCTGAACCCTAGCGGGGGGCGGTTATATGAGCAGTTCTTC.

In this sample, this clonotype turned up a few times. CDR3 nucleotides: TGCGCCAGCAGCTGGGGGGGGACAAAACTAGCCAAAAACATTCAGTACTTC. Translation gives CASSWGGTKLAKNIQYF. The gene calls are TRBV5-1 and TRBJ2-4, with D possibly being TRBD2 (7 bases). The CDR3 has 17 residues. The V gene lost 3 bases and the J gene lost 0 bases, with 16 bases spanning the gap. The germline V gene has CDR1 SGHRS and CDR2 YFSETQ.

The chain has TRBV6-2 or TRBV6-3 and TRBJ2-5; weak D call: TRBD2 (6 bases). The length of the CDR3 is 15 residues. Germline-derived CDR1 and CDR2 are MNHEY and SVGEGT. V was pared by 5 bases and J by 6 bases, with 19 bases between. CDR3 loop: CASSPGRRELKTQYF. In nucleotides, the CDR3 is TGTGCCAGCAGTCCGGGACGGAGGGAATTAAAGACCCAGTACTTC.

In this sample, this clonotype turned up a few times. The CDR3 sequence is CAWSPLGGVLLDEQFF. The CDR3 bases are TGTGCCTGGAGCCCGCTGGGGGGAGTTCTCCTCGATGAGCAGTTCTTC. The chain couples TRBV30 to TRBJ2-1; possible D gene TRBD2, 6 bases. Trimming took off 3 bases at V and 8 bases at J, with 23 bases between the two ends. The length of the CDR3 is 16 residues. Germline CDR1 and CDR2: GTSNPN and SVGIG (reference sequence).